The clone carrying this TCR beta chain was recorded a few times. What it binds is not known. Expressed TCRB transcripts got sequenced, as all isolated RNA was reverse transcribed. Libraries were prepared by immunoSEQ multiplex PCR; TCRdb keeps only in-frame clonotypes and omits some of them. This sample yields 110,000 to 150,000 clones, of which about 7% are seen a single time; 1.3% to 1.5% belongs to the top ten. The sample belongs to a study of beta chain features in type 1 diabetes. Notes on the study in general: For patients and controls alike, PCR might favor shorter templates to the same degree. Junctions at VDJ sites from type 1 diabetes patients had fewer insertions and more deletions.

This CDR3 is 16 amino acids long. Germline CDR1 and CDR2: SNHLY and FYNNEI. V lost 6 bases to trimming and J lost 5 bases; unmatched junction nucleotides: 11. Stem cell-like memory, regulatory, central memory and naive CD4+ cells were sorted via CD45RO/CCR7/CD25/CD127/CD95/CD27. The source material was central memory CD4+ T cells from blood. This rearrangement joins TRBV2 to TRBJ2-1, with 9 bases matching TRBD1. The TCR sequence derives from a woman aged 30 to 39 in good health. This CDR3 is CASRRRDREKDNEQFF. The CDR3 DNA is TGTGCCAGCAGACGCCGGGACAGGGAAAAAGACAATGAGCAGTTCTTC.